Detailed here is one TCR beta chain. The target of this receptor is not known. No much larger clone is present one base from it, and per-base qualities are unavailable. Blood RNA was extracted from unsorted whole blood using TRIzol reagent, and germline DNA was obtained with the DNeasy Blood & Tissue kit. Patients had chronic HBV infection and were treatment-naive at sampling. Before surgery, about 4 milliliters of peripheral blood were collected into K2EDTA tubes. The data originate from a study of tumor-infiltrating lymphocytes in primary liver carcinoma (dated by TCRdb to the late 2010s). With regard to the full study: Roughly five patients with histopathologically diagnosed primary liver carcinoma underwent surgical resection in China between late 2015 and 2016. The study combined TCRbeta repertoire sequencing, expression microarrays and whole-exome sequencing across five regions of each liver tumor, with adjacent normal tissue and blood. The five patients, three men and two women aged 30 to 69 years, had hepatocellular carcinoma (four) or combined HCC and intrahepatic cholangiocarcinoma (one). High reproducibility was observed for the technical replicate repertoires, with mean shared-clone rates around 0.89 and correlation coefficients above 0.95. Tumors of the five patients were stage T1-T3 N0M0 with maximum diameters of roughly 4.2 to 10 cm. A total of approximately 35 specimens from 5 patients underwent TCRbeta repertoire sequencing, comprising some 25 tumor regions, 5 adjacent noncancerous liver tissues and 5 peripheral blood samples. Roughly 3.65 to 7.13 million productive TCRbeta reads were obtained per sample, and no significant difference in read depth was found between tissue types.

A constant-region primer and ProtoScript II reverse transcriptase were used to reverse-transcribe TCRbeta-specific cDNA from around 530 ng total RNA. TCRbeta libraries were built with three nested multiplex PCR rounds, a slightly modified ARM-PCR procedure. The first two PCR rounds used multiplex TRBV1-TRBV30 forward primers with a Cbeta reverse primer, each for approximately 9 cycles. A final 25-cycle PCR with Deep VentR polymerase added sample barcodes and Illumina adapters. Amplicons of 200-500 bp were gel-purified with a QIAquick gel extraction kit before sequencing. An Illumina HiSeq 2500 was used to sequence the TCRbeta amplicons with 250-bp paired-end reads. Per the original workflow: To recover full CDR3 sequences, reads were quality-trimmed using Trimmomatic v0.33 and paired reads were then merged using FLASH v1.2.11. V, D and J germline segments were assigned to the rearranged TCRbeta sequences using MiGEC v1.2.1b. Clonotype statistics and Shannon-Wiener diversity indices were computed with VDJtools v1.0.0. Except for diversity analysis, only each sample's 250 most abundant clonotypes were used in subsequent analyses to reduce sampling bias. TCRdb reworked the public reads: Q25 trimming with fastp, MiXCR clone assembly, productive beta chains retained. When rows share a CDR3 protein, they turn into one entry using the most common DNA and genes. These V and J calls are TCRdb output, not the study's own analysis. The sample table contains 300,000 to 400,000 distinct CDR3 sequences; only one count was recorded for less than 70% of them. In total, the top ten clones hold about 6% of the sample.

The study at large found these results: Pairs of tumor regions showed greater repertoire overlap (mean roughly 35%) than tumor-adjacent pairs (roughly 17%) or tumor-blood pairs (around 15%), which is consistent with antigen-driven expansion. A significantly larger repertoire fraction was made up by the top 250 clones in tumors than in blood (p = 0.039). Bulk unsorted samples precluded comparing CD4+ and CD8+ T cell repertoires. With just a few patients in the study, the authors point out that the findings should be validated in a larger study. Because sequencing covered only the TCR beta chain and unpaired alpha chains were not captured, true repertoire diversity is likely underestimated.

CDR1 and CDR2 are drawn from the germline V gene: LGHNA, YNFKEQ. V loses 0 bases, J loses 0 bases, and the germline ends lie 15 bases apart. Taken from cysteine to phenylalanine, the CDR3 has 18 residues. Only the CDR3 part of the read is kept: 54 bases, read in frame from the first base. The source material was peripheral blood. This receptor chain uses TRBV4-2 and TRBJ1-3; the D gene is possibly TRBD1, with 6 bases matching. The receptor comes from a man aged 40-55 years with primary liver carcinoma and hepatitis B virus infection. DNA sequence: TGTGCCAGCAGCCAAGAGGGGACCGGGGGCTACTCTGGAAACACCATATATTTT. Translated, this is CASSQEGTGGYSGNTIYF.